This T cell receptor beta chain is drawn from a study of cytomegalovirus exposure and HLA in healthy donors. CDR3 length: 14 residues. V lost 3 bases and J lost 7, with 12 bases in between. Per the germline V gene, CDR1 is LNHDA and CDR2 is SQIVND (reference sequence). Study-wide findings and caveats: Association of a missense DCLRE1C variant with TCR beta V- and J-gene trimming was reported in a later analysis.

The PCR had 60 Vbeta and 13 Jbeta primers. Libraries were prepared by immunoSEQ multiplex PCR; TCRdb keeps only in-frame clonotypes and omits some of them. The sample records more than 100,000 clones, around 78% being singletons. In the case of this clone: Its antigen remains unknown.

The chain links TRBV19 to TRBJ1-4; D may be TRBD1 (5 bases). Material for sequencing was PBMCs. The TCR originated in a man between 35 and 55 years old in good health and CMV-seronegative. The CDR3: CASSIRGMGEKLFF. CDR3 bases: TGTGCCAGTAGTATTCGGGGGATGGGTGAAAAACTGTTTTTT.